Below, 32 T cell receptor beta chains from the same sample are listed, as sequenced in a study of shared clonotypes between healthy human individuals. Repertoires were generated with immunoSEQ multiplex PCR, while TCRdb's copy carries only in-frame clones and drops some. This table has roughly 1,600,000 clones, 98% to 99% appearing once. The sample taken for sequencing was naive CD4+ T cells sorted from blood. Noted subset: CD45RA+ positively selected. The receptors were gathered from a man in his thirties or forties in good health.

Remarks on this clone: Mismatch with germline at one junction end may stem from a read error. The rearrangement joins TRBV5-1 to TRBJ2-2; a possible D gene is TRBD2 (6 bases). Germline CDR1 and CDR2: SGHRS and YFSETQ. The CDR3 extends over 14 amino acids. The CDR3 bases are TGCGCCAGCAGCCGTCCTAGCGCCACCGGGGAACTGTTTTTT. This gives the protein CASSRPSATGELFF.

The chain uses TRBV28 and TRBJ2-7, with 9 bases matching TRBD2. The germline V gene encodes CDR1 MDHEN and CDR2 SYDVKM. Losses at the gene ends were 4 bases for V and 2 bases for J; bases not matched to a gene: 9. The CDR3 is made up of 16 amino acids. CDR3 bases: TGTGCCAGCAGTTCAATCCTAGCGGGAACCACCTACGAGCAGTACTTC. This codes for CASSSILAGTTYEQYF. The full variable domain, in which reference TRBV28 and TRBJ2-7 provide the parts outside the CDR3, is DVKVTQSSRYLVKRTGEKVFLECVQDMDHENMFWYRQDPGLGLRLIYFSYDVKMKEKGDIPEGYSVSREKKERFSLILESASTNQTSMYLCASSSILAGTTYEQYFGPGTRLTVT.

This rearrangement joins TRBV4-1 to TRBJ2-1; D possibly corresponds to TRBD2 (6 bases). V was shortened by 4 bases and J by 5 bases, with 12 bases between the two germline ends. The CDR3 consists of 14 residues. Germline CDR1 reads MGHRA; CDR2 reads YSYEKL. The CDR3 sequence: CASSLAGTHNEQFF. The CDR3, as DNA: TGCGCCAGCAGCCTTGCCGGGACTCACAATGAGCAGTTCTTC.

This clone has just one count. V and J are TRBV5-6 and TRBJ1-3; D not certain. Germline lookup yields CDR1 SGHDT and CDR2 YYEEEE. V dropped 0 bases and J dropped 0 bases, with 7 bases sitting between them. The CDR3 consists of 15 residues. The DNA for the CDR3 is TGTGCCAGCAGCTTGGGACGGAACTCTGGAAACACCATATATTTT. Residues: CASSLGRNSGNTIYF.

This rearrangement joins TRBV5-1 to TRBJ2-6; TRBD2 is a possible D gene (5 bases). The CDR3 totals 16 residues. Germline lookup yields CDR1 SGHRS and CDR2 YFSETQ. V was trimmed by 2 bases and J by 4 bases, leaving 13 bases between them. The CDR3 sequence: CASSFDPSGGANVLTF. CDR3 sequence (DNA): TGCGCCAGCAGCTTCGACCCGTCGGGAGGGGCCAACGTCCTGACTTTC.

CDR3 coding DNA: TGCGCCAGCAGCTTGGCCTTGTCCGGGGTAGAGACCCAGTACTTC. Amino acid sequence: CASSLALSGVETQYF. V and J are TRBV5-1 and TRBJ2-5, with a tentative D call TRBD2 (5 bases). This CDR3 contains 15 residues. Per germline, CDR1 SGHRS and CDR2 YFSETQ. Trimming took 0 bases from V and 4 from J, leaving 13 bases between them. Filled out from reference TRBV5-1 and TRBJ2-5, the complete variable domain reads KAGVTQTPRYLIKTRGQQVTLSCSPISGHRSVSWYQQTPGQGLQFLFEYFSETQRNKGNFPGRFSGRQFSNSRSEMNVSTLELGDSALYLCASSLALSGVETQYFGPGTRLLVL.

This rearrangement joins TRBV19 to TRBJ1-5; 7 positions match TRBD1. The trim removed 1 base at V and 0 bases at J, leaving 6 bases unmatched. Looked up from germline, CDR1 is LNHDA and CDR2 is SQIVND (reference sequence). The CDR3 is made up of 17 amino acids. The CDR3 protein is CASSIAPGGYSNQPQHF. The CDR3, as DNA: TGTGCCAGTAGTATAGCCCCAGGGGGATATAGCAATCAGCCCCAGCATTTT.

This chain joins TRBV27 and TRBJ1-5; 8 bases agree with TRBD1. J gave up 6 bases and V 4 bases, and 2 bases lay outside the gene matches. Germline V lookup: CDR1 MNHEY, CDR2 SMNVEV (reference sequence). There are 13 residues in the CDR3. The CDR3 nucleotides are TGTGCCAGCAGTTATGACAGGGGTCAGCCCCAGCATTTT. Its protein product is CASSYDRGQPQHF.

This chain connects TRBV6-5 to TRBJ2-7; 8 bases match TRBD2. V was pared by 0 bases and J by 3 bases, with 7 bases of the junction left unmatched. Germline-derived CDR1 and CDR2 are MNHEY and SVGAGI. The length of the CDR3 is 16 residues. CDR3 sequence: CASSYSGAGGDYEQYF. In nucleotides, the CDR3 is TGTGCCAGCAGTTACTCAGGGGCGGGAGGTGACTACGAGCAGTACTTC.

This sequence joins TRBV7-9 and TRBJ2-7; 8 bases agree with TRBD1. J gave up 5 bases and V 0 bases, and 9 bases lay outside the gene matches. This CDR3 spans 16 amino acids. Germline assignment: CDR1 SEHNR and CDR2 FQNEAQ (reference sequence). Written as DNA, the CDR3 is TGTGCCAGCAGCTTAGCGCTGCAGGGGGCGGGACACGAGCAGTACTTC. This translates into CASSLALQGAGHEQYF.

This sequence joins TRBV20-1 and TRBJ1-1; unclear D gene. CDR1 and CDR2 from the germline V gene are DFQATT and SNEGSKA (reference sequence). Between the trimmed V and J ends, which lost 7 bases and 12 bases, there was a span of 15 bases. The CDR3 is 10 residues long. The CDR3 bases are TGCAGTGGAAATACCGGGAAAACTTTCTTT. Translating gives CSGNTGKTFF.

The chain couples TRBV5-5 to TRBJ2-7; D is perhaps TRBD2 (5 bases). The CDR3 length is 15 residues. In germline, CDR1 is SGHKS, CDR2 YYEKEE (reference sequence). Trimming stripped 4 bases from V and 2 bases from J, with 16 bases between. CDR3 sequence: CASSGSVSLTYEQYF. In DNA form, the CDR3 reads TGTGCCAGCAGCGGGAGTGTCAGCCTGACCTACGAGCAGTACTTC. The full variable domain, completed using reference TRBV5-5 and TRBJ2-7, is DAGVTQSPTHLIKTRGQQVTLRCSPISGHKSVSWYQQVLGQGPQFIFQYYEKEERGRGNFPDRFSARQFPNYSSELNVNALLLGDSALYLCASSGSVSLTYEQYFGPGTRLTVT.

V gene TRBV10-3 combines with J gene TRBJ2-7, with D perhaps matching TRBD1 (6 bases). V was clipped by 0 bases and J by 4 bases, with 13 bases between them. Germline V gene sequence: CDR1 ENHRY, CDR2 SYGVKD. The CDR3 totals 15 residues. The DNA for the CDR3 is TGTGCCATCAGTGAGTCAGCGGTTAGGGGGTACGAGCAGTACTTC. Amino acids: CAISESAVRGYEQYF.

The V gene is TRBV19, the J gene TRBJ1-2; D is ambiguous. Trimming stripped 8 bases from V and 0 bases from J, with 7 bases between. Germline lookup yields CDR1 LNHDA and CDR2 SQIVND (reference sequence). This CDR3 has 12 residues. The CDR3 DNA is TGTGCCAGTTTTACAACTAACTATGGCTACACCTTC. Translating it yields CASFTTNYGYTF.

This clone was counted once. The chain has TRBV6-5 and TRBJ2-7, with D unclear. V lost 2 bases and J lost 1, with 9 bases in between. The germline CDR1 and CDR2 sequences are MNHEY and SVGAGI. CDR3 length equals 14 residues. CDR3 region: CASSYAPYSYEQYF. CDR3 in DNA: TGTGCCAGCAGTTACGCGCCTTATTCCTACGAGCAGTACTTC.

This chain uses TRBV9 with TRBJ2-7; 12 nucleotides line up with TRBD2. There are 14 residues in the CDR3. Germline V gives CDR1 SGDLS, CDR2 YYNGEE. Germline trimming cut 3 bases from V and 5 bases from J; bases unmatched to any gene: 3. Here the CDR3 reads CASSARTSGNEQYF. Written as DNA, the CDR3 is TGTGCCAGCAGCGCTAGGACTAGCGGGAACGAGCAGTACTTC. Together with reference TRBV9 and TRBJ2-7, the CDR3 gives the full variable domain: DSGVTQTPKHLITATGQRVTLRCSPRSGDLSVYWYQQSLDQGLQFLIQYYNGEERAKGNILERFSAQQFPDLHSELNLSSLELGDSALYFCASSARTSGNEQYFGPGTRLTVT.

The chain joins TRBV5-3 to TRBJ2-2; weak D call: TRBD1 (6 bases). TRBV5-3 is known as an ORF, though its function is uncertain. The CDR3 runs to 12 residues. The V end lost 8 bases, the J end lost 6 bases, and 11 bases lay between the germline ends. This CDR3 reads CASNRASGELFF. The CDR3 DNA reads as TGTGCCAGCAACAGGGCCTCCGGGGAGCTGTTTTTT.

Remarks on this clone: Other DNA sequences within the sample encode an identical CDR3. The chain carries TRBV18 and TRBJ2-7, with 8 bases fitting TRBD1. The CDR3 contains 15 residues. The V segment lost 0 bases and the J segment 2 bases; nucleotides outside the gene matches: 3. From germline, CDR1 is KGHSH and CDR2 LQKENI. CDR3 in amino acids: CASSPPGQATYEQYF. The CDR3 DNA reads TGTGCCAGCTCACCACCGGGACAGGCCACCTACGAGCAGTACTTC.

CDR3 protein: CASSPRVRNSMNTEAFF. CDR3 DNA: TGTGCCAGCAGCCCCAGGGTTCGGAACTCGATGAACACTGAAGCTTTCTTT. This rearrangement joins TRBV27 to TRBJ1-1; the D gene is possibly TRBD1 (5 bases). Germline V gene lookup returns CDR1 MNHEY and CDR2 SMNVEV (reference sequence). V lost 6 bases and J lost 0, with 20 bases in between. The CDR3 totals 17 residues.

The rearrangement uses TRBV7-8 and TRBJ2-1, with D possibly being TRBD1 or TRBD2 (5 bases each). The V gene's germline CDR1 is SGHVS and CDR2 FQNEAQ. This CDR3 region has 16 residues. The ends were cut back, 4 bases at V and 8 bases at J, with 21 bases in the middle. CDR3 region: CASSSPRLPRGHEQFF. CDR3 sequence (DNA): TGTGCCAGCAGCTCACCGAGACTACCGAGGGGCCATGAGCAGTTCTTC.

This rearrangement joins TRBV9 to TRBJ1-5; D is possibly TRBD1 (5 bases). Germline V gene lookup returns CDR1 SGDLS and CDR2 YYNGEE. V was shortened by 4 bases and J by 1 base, with 12 bases between the two germline ends. The CDR3 is made up of 15 amino acids. The CDR3 DNA reads as TGTGCCAGCAGCCCCGGGACCGCGAGCAATCAGCCCCAGCATTTT. This sequence encodes CASSPGTASNQPQHF.

In the case of this clone: The same CDR3 can be traced to other DNA sequences in this sample. The chain is built from TRBV28 and TRBJ2-7; the D call may be TRBD1 or TRBD2 (5 bases each). CDR1 and CDR2 from the germline V gene are MDHEN and SYDVKM. V lost 5 bases to trimming and J lost 6 bases, with 11 bases between them. The CDR3 spans 12 residues. In nucleotides, the CDR3 is TGTGCCAGCAGTCTGGGTGGGGGCGAGCAGTACTTC. Translated, it gives CASSLGGGEQYF.

Concerning this clone: The sample carries other DNA sequences with the same CDR3. The CDR3, as DNA: TGTGCTAGTGGTTTTGGCCTAGCGGGAGGTAATGAGCAGTTCTTC. Protein sequence: CASGFGLAGGNEQFF. The chain couples TRBV12-5 to TRBJ2-1, with 11 bases lining up with TRBD2. Trimming cost V 3 bases and J 7 bases; bases outside gene matches: 5. The V gene's germline CDR1 is LGHNT and CDR2 FRNRAP. The CDR3 is made up of 15 amino acids. The variable domain in full, completed from reference TRBV12-5 and TRBJ2-1, reads DARVTQTPRHKVTEMGQEVTMRCQPILGHNTVFWYRQTMMQGLELLAYFRNRAPLDDSGMPKDRFSAEMPDATLATLKIQPSEPRDSAVYFCASGFGLAGGNEQFFGPGTRLTVL.

The chain joins TRBV7-9 to TRBJ2-1; 14 nucleotides agree with TRBD2. CDR3 length: 17 amino acids. V lost 5 bases and J lost 2; bases outside the gene matches: 5. CDR1 and CDR2 (germline): SEHNR, FQNEAQ (reference sequence). The CDR3 sequence: CASSLGTSGGTYNEQFF. For the CDR3, the DNA is TGTGCCAGCAGCCTCGGGACTAGCGGGGGCACCTACAATGAGCAGTTCTTC.

On this clone itself: A junction end diverges from the germline sequence, so it may reflect a read error. This chain uses TRBV4-1 with TRBJ2-7, with D possibly matching TRBD2 (6 bases). This CDR3 is 12 amino acids long. Germline assignment: CDR1 MGHRA and CDR2 YSYEKL. The CDR3 loop reads CASSQVGGARNF. The CDR3, as DNA: TGCGCCAGCAGCCAAGTCGGGGGAGCAAGGAACTTC.

This chain links TRBV5-5 with TRBJ2-5; D is possibly TRBD2 (5 bases). The germline V and J ends were trimmed by 5 bases and 4 bases, with 12 bases remaining between them. Germline V gives CDR1 SGHKS, CDR2 YYEKEE (reference sequence). The CDR3 spans 13 residues. In DNA form, the CDR3 reads TGTGCCAGCAGACGGGGAGCAGGAGAGACCCAGTACTTC. Protein: CASRRGAGETQYF. The full variable domain, completed using reference TRBV5-5 and TRBJ2-5, is DAGVTQSPTHLIKTRGQQVTLRCSPISGHKSVSWYQQVLGQGPQFIFQYYEKEERGRGNFPDRFSARQFPNYSSELNVNALLLGDSALYLCASRRGAGETQYFGPGTRLLVL.

The chain recombines TRBV28 with TRBJ1-2, with a possible D match to TRBD1 (5 bases). Germline V gene lookup returns CDR1 MDHEN and CDR2 SYDVKM. The V and J ends lost 1 base and 8 bases respectively, with 8 bases between them. This CDR3 is built from 12 residues. The CDR3 region has the DNA TGTGCCAGCAGTTTATATAAGGGGGGCTACACCTTC. Its protein product is CASSLYKGGYTF.

This clone has just one count. Within the sample, other DNA sequences also encode this same CDR3. This rearrangement joins TRBV6-5 to TRBJ2-7, with 7 positions matching TRBD2. The germline V gene has CDR1 MNHEY and CDR2 SVGAGI. The V gene end was trimmed by 0 bases and the J gene end by 2 bases; junction bases not matched to a gene: 1. This CDR3 contains 14 residues. The CDR3 sequence is CASSYSSGTYEQYF. The CDR3 bases are TGTGCCAGCAGTTACTCGAGCGGGACCTACGAGCAGTACTTC.

Concerning this clone itself: This same CDR3 is encoded by further DNA sequences in the sample. The gene calls are TRBV28 and TRBJ1-2; the match to TRBD1 covers 8 bases. The CDR3 length is 13 residues. CDR1 is MDHEN and CDR2 is SYDVKM in the germline V gene. Germline trimming cut 3 bases from V and 4 bases from J; bases unmatched to any gene: 1. The CDR3 loop reads CASSFDRGYGYTF. In DNA, the CDR3 is TGTGCCAGCAGTTTCGACAGGGGCTATGGCTACACCTTC.

This clone was counted once. V is TRBV5-5 and J is TRBJ1-1; D call uncertain. Germline CDR1 is SGHKS and CDR2 is YYEKEE (reference sequence). The CDR3 runs 15 residues. Trimming cost V 4 bases and J 1 base, with 14 bases left between them. Here the CDR3 DNA reads TGTGCCAGCAGCACAGTACTACAGAGGAACACTGAAGCTTTCTTT. Translated, it gives CASSTVLQRNTEAFF.

The chain joins TRBV6-6 to TRBJ1-1, with TRBD1 matching over 9 bases. Trimming took 0 bases from V and 5 from J; bases not matched to a gene: 4. The CDR3 is 15 amino acids. Germline lookup yields CDR1 MNHNY and CDR2 SVGAGI (reference sequence). This CDR3 is CASSYSGQGSTEAFF. The CDR3 DNA reads as TGTGCCAGCAGTTACTCGGGACAGGGTAGTACTGAAGCTTTCTTT.

The V call is TRBV2, the J call TRBJ2-7; a possible D gene is TRBD1 (5 bases). The V end was cut by 8 bases, the J end by 1 base, with 18 bases between. The germline V gene has CDR1 SNHLY and CDR2 FYNNEI. This CDR3 region has 15 residues. CDR3: CASENRAGLSYEQYF. The DNA of the CDR3 is TGTGCCAGCGAAAATAGGGCAGGGTTATCCTACGAGCAGTACTTC.